This is a list of T cell receptor beta chains from one sample in a study of a mutant IDH1 vaccine in newly diagnosed glioma. Which antigens these TCRs recognize remains unknown. Method: immunoSEQ multiplex PCR; TCRdb's copy keeps in-frame clones and lacks some. Found here are tens of thousands of clones, under 85% of them singletons; the top ten hold roughly 5%. Sequenced here: PBMCs, sampled from a glioma patient whose treatment included an IDH1 peptide vaccine. The origin of the receptors is a man over 45 with glioma. The CDR3 runs from the conserved cysteine through the conserved F or W. D genes are given only for firm matches. Clone size is stated in some rows and not others, as once, few, many or a class when expanded.

j_gene: TRBJ1-2; v_gene: TRBV27; d_gene: TRBD1; abundance: .; CDR3nt: TGTGCCAGCAGTTACTCCCAGGACAGGGGGAACTATGGCTACACCTTC; CDR3aa: CASSYSQDRGNYGYTF
j_gene: TRBJ2-5; v_gene: TRBV29-1; d_gene: .; abundance: .; CDR3nt: TGCAGCGGGTGGACAACCCAAGAGACCCAGTACTTC; CDR3aa: CSGWTTQETQYF
j_gene: TRBJ1-5; v_gene: TRBV7-8; d_gene: .; abundance: .; CDR3nt: TGTGCCAGCAGCCCCCCGGGAGGGGGCAATCAGCCCCAGCATTTT; CDR3aa: CASSPPGGGNQPQHF
j_gene: TRBJ1-5; v_gene: TRBV7-8; d_gene: .; abundance: .; CDR3nt: TGTGCCAGCAGCTTCGAGGGGACCTATAGCAATCAGCCCCAGCATTTT; CDR3aa: CASSFEGTYSNQPQHF
j_gene: TRBJ2-7; v_gene: TRBV4-1; d_gene: .; abundance: .; CDR3nt: TGCGCCAGCAGCCCCTTGGGGGCAGGTTACGAGCAGTACTTC; CDR3aa: CASSPLGAGYEQYF
j_gene: TRBJ2-5; v_gene: TRBV7-9; d_gene: TRBD2; abundance: .; CDR3nt: TGTGCCAGCAGCTCGTGGACTAGCGGGGGGGCCTCAGAGACCCAGTACTTC; CDR3aa: CASSSWTSGGASETQYF
j_gene: TRBJ2-2; v_gene: TRBV7-3; d_gene: .; abundance: .; CDR3nt: TGTGCCAGCAGGTCCTCGGTGGCCAACACCGGGGAGCTGTTTTTT; CDR3aa: CASRSSVANTGELFF
j_gene: TRBJ2-2; v_gene: TRBV4-3; d_gene: .; abundance: .; CDR3nt: TGCGCCAGCAGCCAAGAGGCGGGAAACACCGGGGAGCTGTTTTTT; CDR3aa: CASSQEAGNTGELFF
j_gene: TRBJ2-5; v_gene: TRBV27; d_gene: .; abundance: .; CDR3nt: TGTGCCAGCAGTTCACCTCAAGAGACCCAGTACTTC; CDR3aa: CASSSPQETQYF
j_gene: TRBJ1-5; v_gene: TRBV5-5; d_gene: .; abundance: .; CDR3nt: TGTGCCAGCAGCTTGGGAAACACGAATCAGCCCCAGCATTTT; CDR3aa: CASSLGNTNQPQHF
j_gene: TRBJ2-2; v_gene: TRBV19; d_gene: .; abundance: .; CDR3nt: TGTGCCACTTTTCAAGGGGACGGACTGAACACCGGGGAGCTGTTTTTT; CDR3aa: CATFQGDGLNTGELFF
j_gene: TRBJ2-2; v_gene: TRBV5-1; d_gene: TRBD2; abundance: .; CDR3nt: TGCGCCAGCAGCTCCCGGGCTTCGGGAGGAACCGGGGAGCTGTTTTTT; CDR3aa: CASSSRASGGTGELFF
j_gene: TRBJ1-1; v_gene: TRBV30; d_gene: TRBD1; abundance: .; CDR3nt: TGTGCCTGGAGTGAAAGGGGGCTTGGCACTGAAGCTTTCTTT; CDR3aa: CAWSERGLGTEAFF
j_gene: TRBJ1-4; v_gene: TRBV5-6; d_gene: TRBD1; abundance: many; CDR3nt: TGTGCCAGCAGCGATCAGGGGGTTAATGAAAAACTGTTTTTT; CDR3aa: CASSDQGVNEKLFF
j_gene: TRBJ2-5; v_gene: TRBV7-2; d_gene: TRBD2; abundance: .; CDR3nt: TGTGCCAGCAGGCCCGGGGGGGCGGTAGAGACCCAGTACTTC; CDR3aa: CASRPGGAVETQYF
j_gene: TRBJ1-2; v_gene: TRBV25-1; d_gene: .; abundance: .; CDR3nt: TGTGCCAGCAGTGAATCCGCAGGGCTGTACTATGGCTACACCTTC; CDR3aa: CASSESAGLYYGYTF
j_gene: TRBJ1-1; v_gene: TRBV2; d_gene: TRBD1; abundance: few; CDR3nt: TGTGCCAGCAGCAGGGGGCTCCGCACTGAAGCTTTCTTT; CDR3aa: CASSRGLRTEAFF
j_gene: TRBJ2-7; v_gene: TRBV28; d_gene: TRBD1; abundance: once; CDR3nt: TGTGCCAGCAGCACCGGGACAGTACGCGGGCAGTACTTC; CDR3aa: CASSTGTVRGQYF